This T cell receptor (beta chain) was identified in a study of cytomegalovirus exposure and HLA in healthy donors. Study-level information: The Caucasian-associated ancestry cluster contained about 80% of the 300 to 450 genotyped donors. General study results and limits: Productive status was seen about 87% or about 30% of the time for most TCR beta V segments in an earlier analysis. In vitro experiments confirmed that a few CMV-associated chains were specific for CMV antigens.

Per germline, CDR1 LNHDA and CDR2 SQIVND (reference sequence). V was shortened by 4 bases and J by 0 bases, with 10 bases between the two germline ends. CDR3 length: 15 residues. Vbeta (60) and Jbeta (13) primers were used in the PCR. Clones were sequenced by immunoSEQ multiplex PCR, and TCRdb holds only the in-frame ones, with some missing. This table holds over 150,000 clones, about 81% found once. About this clone itself: Its specificity is unknown.

Sequencing was done on a sample of PBMCs. The receptor comes from a woman aged 50 to 60 in good health and CMV-seropositive. The chain uses TRBV19 and TRBJ2-1; D is uncertain. DNA of the CDR3: TGTGCCAGTAGTACCTCCCCAGTCTCCTACAATGAGCAGTTCTTC. It specifies CASSTSPVSYNEQFF.